The sequence of this T cell receptor (beta chain) was determined in a study of response to subunit inactivated influenza vaccine. General study results and limits: There was a suggestion from the authors that each seasonal influenza vaccination recruits few new T cells.

MiXCR, applied by TCRdb to the RT-PCR reads, yields one record per CDR3 protein. Of roughly 570,000 distinct CDR3 sequences in the sample, about an eighth were seen once. As concerns this clonotype: The target antigen is unknown.

V shed 4 bases and J 6 bases; nucleotides not matched to a gene: 18. The V gene's germline CDR1 is MNHNS and CDR2 SASEGT. This CDR3 is 19 amino acids long. This receptor was identified in a man between 50 and 59 years old who received an inactivated influenza vaccine. This chain joins TRBV6-1 and TRBJ1-5, with 10 bases that match TRBD1. The sample was PBMCs from blood, taken roughly 47 days after vaccination. The CDR3 loop is CASSALDDGLRTGGQPQHF. CDR3 sequence (DNA): TGTGCCAGCAGTGCATTGGACGACGGATTAAGGACAGGGGGTCAGCCCCAGCATTTT.